The 10 T cell receptor beta chains reported below all come from one sample, sequenced in a study of memory CD4+ T cells and cytomegalovirus serostatus. The sort gate was single viable CD3+CD4+CD8-CD45RO+ cells for memory CD4+ T cells. The repertoire was sequenced with immunoSEQ multiplex PCR; TCRdb's copy has only in-frame clones and lacks some. Among about 44,000 clones listed, 79% were seen once. Sequencing was carried out using memory CD4+ T cells from blood. These receptor sequences come from an adult in good health and CMV-seronegative.

The J gene is TRBJ2-7, the V gene TRBV30, with D hard to call. The CDR3 sequence is 12 residues long. Trimming removed 0 bases from V and 3 bases from J, with 6 bases in between. CDR1 GTSNPN and CDR2 SVGIG come from the germline V gene (reference sequence). The CDR3 reads CAWSVSGYEQYF. Written as DNA, the CDR3 is TGTGCCTGGAGTGTATCAGGCTACGAGCAGTACTTC. Combining the CDR3 with reference TRBV30 and TRBJ2-7 gives the whole variable domain SQTIHQWPATLVQPVGSPLSLECTVEGTSNPNLYWYRQAAGRGLQLLFYSVGIGQISSEVPQNLSASRPQDRQFILSSKKLLLSDSGFYLCAWSVSGYEQYFGPGTRLTVT.

This chain joins TRBV11-3 and TRBJ2-1; TRBD2 matches at 7 bases. Germline assignment: CDR1 SGHNT and CDR2 YENEEA. This CDR3 contains 15 residues. Trimming cost V 1 base and J 4 bases; bases outside gene matches: 4. The CDR3 DNA sequence: TGTGCCAGCAGCTTAGTTTCGGGAGGATACAATGAGCAGTTCTTC. Amino acid sequence: CASSLVSGGYNEQFF. Together with reference TRBV11-3 and TRBJ2-1, the CDR3 gives the full variable domain: EAGVVQSPRYKIIEKKQPVAFWCNPISGHNTLYWYLQNLGQGPELLIRYENEEAVDDSQLPKDRFSAERLKGVDSTLKIQPAELGDSAVYLCASSLVSGGYNEQFFGPGTRLTVL.

V and J are TRBV27 and TRBJ1-4; D is ambiguous. The V end lost 6 bases, the J end lost 3 bases, and 11 bases lay between the germline ends. Germline-derived CDR1 and CDR2 are MNHEY and SMNVEV (reference sequence). The CDR3 extends over 14 amino acids. The CDR3 DNA follows: TGTGCCAGCAGCCGACGGGCATCTAATGAAAAACTGTTTTTT. Residues: CASSRRASNEKLFF.

This clone showed up just a few times. The CDR3 DNA reads as TGTGCCAGCAGTGTTGGGGACCGGGAGCCCCAGCATTTT. Its protein product is CASSVGDREPQHF. The chain has TRBV6-1 and TRBJ1-5; a possible D gene is TRBD1 (5 bases). Germline V lookup: CDR1 MNHNS, CDR2 SASEGT. V was shortened by 4 bases and J by 8 bases, with 12 bases between the two germline ends. The CDR3 loop spans 13 amino acids.

Notes on this clone: At one end, the junction sequence differs from germline, possibly due to a read error. V gene TRBV27 combines with J gene TRBJ1-2; D might be TRBD1 (6 bases). In germline, CDR1 is MNHEY, CDR2 SMNVEV (reference sequence). The CDR3 extends over 14 amino acids. This CDR3 is CASRLQGSGEGYTF. The CDR3 coding sequence is TGTGCCAGCCGTTTGCAGGGGAGCGGGGAGGGCTACACCTTC.

This clone was seen a few times. This chain uses TRBV28 with TRBJ1-4; D not certain. Looked up from germline, CDR1 is MDHEN and CDR2 is SYDVKM. The germline V and J ends were trimmed by 7 bases and 8 bases, with 11 bases remaining between them. CDR3 length equals 12 residues. The CDR3 region is CASKSQDEKLFF. In nucleotides, the CDR3 is TGTGCCAGCAAATCCCAGGACGAAAAACTGTTTTTT.

The V and J genes are TRBV19 and TRBJ2-1; D remains unclear. The germline V gene has CDR1 LNHDA and CDR2 SQIVND (reference sequence). The CDR3 loop spans 11 amino acids. V lost 1 base, J lost 9 bases, and 4 bases lay in between. The CDR3 coding sequence is TGTGCCAGTAGTATAGTTGGTGAGCAGTTCTTC. Residues: CASSIVGEQFF.

This clone is labeled medium-sized. The chain uses TRBV21-1 and TRBJ1-5. TRBV21-1 is classified as a pseudogene. The CDR3 covers 14 residues. The CDR3 region has the DNA TGTGCCAGCAGCTTAAGGTATAGCAATCAGCCCCAGCATTTT. This translates into CASSLRYSNQPQHF.

The rearrangement uses TRBV19 and TRBJ2-3; D uncertain. The CDR3 extends over 15 amino acids. Germline CDR1 reads LNHDA; CDR2 reads SQIVND (reference sequence). Trimming took off 3 bases at V and 0 bases at J, with 10 bases between the two ends. The CDR3 DNA reads as TGTGCCAGTAGTATGAAGGCAGGCAGCACAGATACGCAGTATTTT. It is translated as CASSMKAGSTDTQYF.

The J gene is TRBJ2-1, the V gene TRBV7-2; D not certain. The CDR3 runs 14 residues. The V and J ends lost 1 base and 10 bases respectively, with 14 bases between them. CDR1 and CDR2 from the germline V gene are SGHTA and FQGNSA. In nucleotides, the CDR3 is TGTGCCAGCAGCTTAGTTCGACAAGCTGGAGAGCAGTTCTTC. It yields the protein CASSLVRQAGEQFF.